This entry describes one TCR beta chain. What it binds is unknown. This record belongs to a study of T cell responses to AZD1222 COVID-19 vaccine. The study's findings and limits: Only a handful of AZD1222 recipients tested seropositive at baseline. It should be noted that donors were predominantly white British and more often female, and clonal diversity was possibly underestimated. Spike-specific TCR breadth and depth both grew after two AZD1222 doses.

Using immunoSEQ multiplex PCR, the repertoire was profiled, and TCRdb retains in-frame clones only, with some absent. The data contain tens of thousands of clones, 78% of them singletons. Germline V gene sequence: CDR1 SGHVS, CDR2 FNYEAQ. V was pared by 3 bases and J by 4 bases, with 4 bases of the junction left unmatched. This CDR3 has 15 residues. This specimen was peripheral blood, taken 28 days after the second AZD1222 dose. J is TRBJ2-2 and V is TRBV7-6; 8 bases are shared with TRBD2. The sequence derives from an adult who received the AZD1222 COVID-19 vaccine. CDR3 loop: CASSFGGGVTGELFF. CDR3 coding DNA: TGTGCCAGCAGCTTCGGGGGGGGCGTCACCGGGGAGCTGTTTTTT.